The 21 T cell receptor beta chains presented below share a single source sample, sequenced in a study of CD8 T cells in Susac syndrome. An amount of RNA that ranged from roughly 0.5 to 1 ug was reverse transcribed with random hexamers. TCRdb re-analysed the immunoSEQ multiplex PCR reads in MiXCR, keeping a single row per CDR3 protein. The top ten clones hold around 0.41% of a sample with about 83,000 distinct CDR3 sequences, 96% of them seen once. The source material was CD8+ T cells from PBMCs. The origin of the receptors is a human donor with Susac syndrome.

The chain joins TRBV29-1 to TRBJ2-1; TRBD2 aligns across 7 bases. V shed 4 bases and J 6 bases; nucleotides not matched to a gene: 9. Germline CDR1 reads SQVTM; CDR2 reads ANQGSEA. This CDR3 contains 14 residues. DNA of the CDR3: TGCAGCGTTGGGAGGGAGGGCCGGTTCAATGAGCAGTTCTTC. Residues: CSVGREGRFNEQFF.

The J gene is TRBJ1-1, the V gene TRBV6-2 or TRBV6-3; D unresolved. V shed 6 bases and J shed 3 bases, with 14 bases lying between them. Germline CDR1 reads MNHEY; CDR2 reads SVGEGT. CDR3 length equals 14 residues. The CDR3 DNA is TGTGCCAGCAGCCTACCTCTTCCGGACACTGAAGCTTTCTTT. It specifies CASSLPLPDTEAFF.

The chain links TRBV27 to TRBJ1-2; D ambiguous. Germline loops: CDR1 MNHEY, CDR2 SMNVEV (reference sequence). V was cut by 2 bases and J by 2 bases, with 12 bases left in between. The CDR3 loop spans 15 amino acids. The CDR3 reads CASSLGAGGNYGYTF. The CDR3, as DNA: TGTGCCAGCAGTTTAGGTGCGGGCGGGAACTATGGCTACACCTTC.

The chain recombines TRBV9 with TRBJ2-5; D is ambiguous. Germline lookup yields CDR1 SGDLS and CDR2 YYNGEE. V was clipped by 4 bases and J by 5 bases, with 18 bases between them. The CDR3 extends over 15 amino acids. In nucleotides, the CDR3 is TGTGCCAGCAGCCTACACAATGAGATGCAGGAGACCCAGTACTTC. This gives the protein CASSLHNEMQETQYF.

V gene TRBV18 combines with J gene TRBJ1-2; 9 bases fit TRBD1. This CDR3 is built from 16 residues. Trimming cost V 1 base and J 4 bases; bases outside gene matches: 7. Germline lookup yields CDR1 KGHSH and CDR2 LQKENI. The CDR3 reads CASSPQFRDRVYGYTF. The CDR3 nucleotides are TGTGCCAGCTCACCACAATTCCGGGACAGGGTCTATGGCTACACCTTC.

J is TRBJ2-7 and V is TRBV28; D is ambiguous. Between the trimmed V and J ends, which lost 2 bases and 2 bases, there was a span of 13 bases. CDR3 size: 15 residues. Germline V gene sequence: CDR1 MDHEN, CDR2 SYDVKM. This chain's CDR3 is CASSLNSGFTYEQYF. CDR3 nucleotides: TGTGCCAGCAGTTTAAATTCAGGATTTACCTACGAGCAGTACTTC.

This rearrangement joins TRBV27 to TRBJ2-1, with 8 positions matching TRBD1. The CDR3 is made up of 10 amino acids. In germline, CDR1 is MNHEY, CDR2 SMNVEV (reference sequence). V lost 8 bases and J lost 15; bases outside the gene matches: 6. CDR3 DNA sequence: TGTGCCAGCGGCCGGGACAGGCGGTTCTTC. Translation gives CASGRDRRFF.

The gene calls are TRBV4-3 and TRBJ1-1; possible D gene TRBD1, 5 bases. Germline V lookup: CDR1 LGHNA, CDR2 YSLEER. CDR3 length: 14 amino acids. V was trimmed by 0 bases and J by 7 bases, leaving 12 bases between them. CDR3 nucleotide sequence: TGCGCCAGCAGCCAAGATTCAGGGATGAGTGAAGCTTTCTTT. Translated, it gives CASSQDSGMSEAFF.

This CDR3 is CSLQGGRHNTEAFF. The CDR3 DNA follows: TGCAGCCTCCAGGGAGGGCGTCATAACACTGAAGCTTTCTTT. The J gene is TRBJ1-1, the V gene TRBV29-1; weak D call: TRBD1 (5 bases). V was trimmed by 8 bases and J by 2 bases, leaving 18 bases between them. Germline V gene lookup returns CDR1 SQVTM and CDR2 ANQGSEA. This CDR3 contains 14 residues.

This CDR3 is CASSWTYNEQFF. CDR3 sequence (DNA): TGCGCCAGCAGCTGGACCTACAATGAGCAGTTCTTC. J is TRBJ2-1 and V is TRBV5-1; D ambiguous. V was shortened by 3 bases and J by 2 bases, with 3 bases between the two germline ends. In germline, CDR1 is SGHRS, CDR2 YFSETQ. This CDR3 is built from 12 residues.

This chain connects TRBV20-1 to TRBJ1-5; D is perhaps TRBD1 (5 bases). The germline V gene has CDR1 DFQATT and CDR2 SNEGSKA (reference sequence). V shed 6 bases and J shed 3 bases, with 9 bases lying between them. The CDR3 consists of 12 residues. The CDR3 DNA sequence: TGCAGTGCCGGGACCCCCAATCAGCCCCAGCATTTT. This encodes CSAGTPNQPQHF.

This chain links TRBV28 with TRBJ2-5; 8 nucleotides agree with TRBD1. Germline-derived CDR1 and CDR2 are MDHEN and SYDVKM. The CDR3 covers 15 residues. With 3 bases clipped from V and 2 bases from J, the junction kept 5 bases outside the gene matches. In nucleotides, the CDR3 is TGTGCCAGCAGTTTCCACCGGGACAGGCAAGAGACCCAGTACTTC. This encodes CASSFHRDRQETQYF.

The chain employs TRBV29-1 and TRBJ2-1; TRBD1 aligns across 11 bases. CDR3 length: 15 residues. Germline CDR1 SQVTM, CDR2 ANQGSEA. The trim removed 0 bases at V and 7 bases at J, leaving 5 bases unmatched. The CDR3 is CSVEDWGQGGNEQFF. The CDR3 bases are TGCAGCGTTGAAGATTGGGGACAGGGGGGAAATGAGCAGTTCTTC.

This chain uses TRBV5-6 with TRBJ2-6, with a weak D call TRBD2 (5 bases). The V and J ends lost 4 bases and 4 bases respectively, with 15 bases between them. CDR1 SGHDT and CDR2 YYEEEE come from the germline V gene. This CDR3 contains 16 residues. DNA for the CDR3: TGTGCCAGCAGCCCCGCTGCGAGGGCCGGGGCCAACGTCCTGACTTTC. Amino acids: CASSPAARAGANVLTF.

The gene calls are TRBV27 and TRBJ2-1; a possible D gene is TRBD2 (5 bases). The V gene's germline CDR1 is MNHEY and CDR2 SMNVEV (reference sequence). The CDR3 sequence is 13 residues long. Trimming pared 2 bases from V and 4 bases from J, leaving 6 bases between. Written as DNA, the CDR3 is TGTGCCAGCAGTTTACAGCGGTACAATGAGCAGTTCTTC. This gives the protein CASSLQRYNEQFF.

The chain links TRBV19 to TRBJ2-7, with D unclear. The CDR3 has 13 amino acids. Trimming left V 3 bases short and J 3 bases short, with 9 bases between. Germline CDR1 and CDR2: LNHDA and SQIVND (reference sequence). CDR3 sequence: CASSIYYSYEQYF. The CDR3 nucleotides read TGTGCCAGTAGTATCTACTACAGCTACGAGCAGTACTTC.

This chain links TRBV9 with TRBJ1-1, with D tentatively TRBD1 (5 bases). The germline gives CDR1 SGDLS, CDR2 YYNGEE. The CDR3 is 13 residues long. Trimming stripped 0 bases from V and 6 bases from J, with 9 bases between. The DNA for the CDR3 is TGTGCCAGCAGCGTAGGAACAGGCCCTGAAGCTTTCTTT. It specifies CASSVGTGPEAFF.

The chain is built from TRBV12-3 or TRBV12-4 and TRBJ2-7; 15 bases align to TRBD2. J was trimmed by 6 bases and V by 4 bases; bases with no gene match: 4. The CDR3 contains 15 residues. The CDR3 DNA reads as TGTGCCAGCAGTTCCTGGACTAGCGGGAGGGTCGAGCAGTACTTC. Translated: CASSSWTSGRVEQYF.

The CDR3 spells CASSHRLAGVGETQYF. CDR3 nucleotide sequence: TGTGCCAGCAGCCATCGACTAGCGGGGGTCGGGGAGACCCAGTACTTC. The rearrangement uses TRBV3-1 and TRBJ2-5, with 12 bases lining up with TRBD2. Unmatched junction bases numbered 7, after V lost 3 bases and J lost 5 bases. CDR3 length: 16 residues. The V gene's germline CDR1 is LGHDT and CDR2 YNNKEL (reference sequence).

This chain connects TRBV4-2 to TRBJ1-2; D might be TRBD1 (5 bases). Germline loops: CDR1 LGHNA, CDR2 YNFKEQ. CDR3 length equals 13 residues. V was cut by 4 bases and J by 8 bases, with 14 bases left in between. In DNA, the CDR3 is TGTGCCAGCAGCCCAGACAGTGCGGAAGGCTACACCTTC. Residues: CASSPDSAEGYTF.

J is TRBJ1-2 and V is TRBV29-1, with D unclear. CDR3 length: 12 residues. V lost 7 bases and J lost 8, with 17 bases in between. The germline V gene has CDR1 SQVTM and CDR2 ANQGSEA. The CDR3 nucleotides are TGCAGCGCCCTTACCGATGGTGGAGGCTACACCTTC. Amino acid sequence: CSALTDGGGYTF.